Shown below are 15 T cell receptor beta chains from a single sample sequenced in a study of blood T cell repertoires in COVID-19. Sequencing was performed with immunoSEQ multiplex PCR; in TCRdb, only in-frame clones are kept and a portion is missing. This sample carries roughly 42,000 clones, 89% of them seen once, and the ten largest clones take roughly 6.2%. The sample comprised peripheral blood. The receptors here all came from a human donor in a cohort sampled during active COVID-19.

This chain joins TRBV7-6 and TRBJ2-2; unclear D gene. In germline, CDR1 is SGHVS, CDR2 FNYEAQ. The length of the CDR3 is 13 residues. Trimming took 6 bases from V and 5 from J, leaving 10 bases between them. CDR3 residues: CASSLSQTGELFF. In DNA, the CDR3 is TGTGCCAGCAGTCTTAGCCAGACCGGGGAGCTGTTTTTT.

J is TRBJ2-2 and V is TRBV5-8; D gene ambiguous. CDR1 is SGHTS and CDR2 is YDEGEE in the germline V gene. V dropped 3 bases and J dropped 8 bases, with 11 bases sitting between them. This CDR3 is built from 13 residues. CDR3 bases: TGTGCCAGCAGCTGGGTGACTGCGGGGGAGCTGTTTTTT. This translates into CASSWVTAGELFF.

The V gene is TRBV29-1, the J gene TRBJ2-3, with TRBD2 matching over 8 bases. This CDR3 is built from 14 residues. Trimming at V came to 4 bases and at J to 6 bases, leaving 9 bases not matched to a gene. Germline V gene sequence: CDR1 SQVTM, CDR2 ANQGSEA. CDR3 sequence reads: CSVVLAGGGDTQYF. The CDR3 DNA sequence: TGCAGCGTTGTTTTGGCGGGGGGAGGGGATACGCAGTATTTT.

The chain is built from TRBV5-5 and TRBJ1-1; D gene ambiguous. The CDR3 extends over 14 amino acids. From germline, CDR1 is SGHKS and CDR2 YYEKEE (reference sequence). V was shortened by 4 bases and J by 8 bases, with 18 bases between the two germline ends. CDR3 bases: TGTGCCAGCAGCCCCCCTGGGCAGCCCAGGGAAGCTTTCTTT. Protein product: CASSPPGQPREAFF.

The chain combines TRBV5-4 with TRBJ2-1; no definite D call. Germline V gives CDR1 SGHNT, CDR2 YYREEE (reference sequence). The V end lost 0 bases, the J end lost 6 bases, and 7 bases lay between the germline ends. This CDR3 has 13 residues. In DNA form, the CDR3 reads TGTGCCAGCAGCTTGGGAGCTCTCAATGAGCAGTTCTTC. Protein product: CASSLGALNEQFF.

The chain carries TRBV5-8 and TRBJ1-5, with no clear D. Trimming removed 0 bases at V and 1 base at J, with 5 bases between. Looked up from germline, CDR1 is SGHTS and CDR2 is YDEGEE. CDR3 length equals 14 residues. This CDR3 reads CASSLALSNQPQHF. The CDR3 DNA is TGTGCCAGCAGCTTGGCCTTGAGCAATCAGCCCCAGCATTTT.

V and J are TRBV7-9 and TRBJ1-1, with D tentatively TRBD1 (6 bases). CDR1 SEHNR and CDR2 FQNEAQ come from the germline V gene (reference sequence). V lost 5 bases to trimming and J lost 6 bases, with 16 bases between them. There are 14 residues in the CDR3. CDR3 DNA: TGTGCCAGCAGCATCCCCGGGACAATCGCTGAAGCTTTCTTT. Translating gives CASSIPGTIAEAFF. Looking up the rest from reference TRBV7-9 and TRBJ1-1 gives the full variable domain: DTGVSQNPRHKITKRGQNVTFRCDPISEHNRLYWYRQTLGQGPEFLTYFQNEAQLEKSRLLSDRFSAERPKGSFSTLEIQRTEQGDSAMYLCASSIPGTIAEAFFGQGTRLTVV.

The chain uses TRBV7-9 and TRBJ1-1; tentatively, D is TRBD1 (5 bases). V was pared by 5 bases and J by 10 bases, with 17 bases between. Germline V lookup: CDR1 SEHNR, CDR2 FQNEAQ (reference sequence). The CDR3 runs to 13 residues. The CDR3: CASSPWEGIVAFF. CDR3 DNA sequence: TGTGCCAGCAGCCCCTGGGAGGGGATTGTAGCTTTCTTT. Variable domain in full (rest from reference TRBV7-9 and TRBJ1-1): DTGVSQNPRHKITKRGQNVTFRCDPISEHNRLYWYRQTLGQGPEFLTYFQNEAQLEKSRLLSDRFSAERPKGSFSTLEIQRTEQGDSAMYLCASSPWEGIVAFFGQGTRLTVV.

CDR3 loop: CASSVTGWGEQFF. The CDR3 DNA is TGTGCCAGCAGCGTTACAGGTTGGGGTGAGCAGTTCTTC. The gene calls are TRBV9 and TRBJ2-1; possibly TRBD1 for D (5 bases). CDR3 length equals 13 residues. Germline V gene sequence: CDR1 SGDLS, CDR2 YYNGEE. Trimming left V 2 bases short and J 9 bases short, with 12 bases between.

V and J are TRBV10-2 and TRBJ2-1; 11 bases are a match to TRBD2. The ends lost 6 bases at V and 4 bases at J; junction bases unmatched: 2. CDR3 size: 14 residues. The germline gives CDR1 WSHSY, CDR2 SAAADI. The CDR3, as DNA: TGCGCCAGCAGAACTAGCGGGAGTTACAATGAGCAGTTCTTC. Its translation is CASRTSGSYNEQFF.

The chain has TRBV9 and TRBJ2-1; D ambiguous. This CDR3 is 18 amino acids long. Trimming pared 3 bases from V and 0 bases from J, leaving 19 bases between. Looked up from germline, CDR1 is SGDLS and CDR2 is YYNGEE. Here the CDR3 reads CASSANPKQLISYNEQFF. The CDR3 DNA is TGTGCCAGCAGCGCAAACCCAAAACAGCTTATCTCCTACAATGAGCAGTTCTTC.

This chain links TRBV27 with TRBJ1-2, with 8 bases matching TRBD1. V lost 6 bases to trimming and J lost 6 bases; unmatched junction nucleotides: 18. CDR1 is MNHEY and CDR2 is SMNVEV in the germline V gene (reference sequence). The CDR3 sequence is 17 residues long. As DNA, the CDR3 is TGTGCCAGCAGCAGAGGCCAATATAGGACAGGGAGTAATGGCTACACCTTC. This sequence encodes CASSRGQYRTGSNGYTF.

This clone was detected once. The chain is built from TRBV2 and TRBJ2-3; no definite D call. The CDR3 sequence is 14 residues long. In germline, CDR1 is SNHLY, CDR2 FYNNEI. V was pared by 4 bases and J by 0 bases, with 8 bases between. CDR3 loop: CASSVTWSTDTQYF. CDR3 bases: TGTGCCAGCAGTGTAACTTGGAGCACAGATACGCAGTATTTT.

This clone was found once. The J gene is TRBJ2-4, the V gene TRBV5-6, with D unclear. V was cut by 0 bases and J by 7 bases, with 17 bases left in between. Germline-derived CDR1 and CDR2 are SGHDT and YYEEEE. There are 16 residues in the CDR3. Written as DNA, the CDR3 is TGTGCCAGCAGCTTGGGAGGATTTACGCTAGTCAACATTCAGTACTTC. It yields the protein CASSLGGFTLVNIQYF.

This sequence joins TRBV5-1 and TRBJ2-1, with 7 bases identical to TRBD2. The ends lost 0 bases at V and 5 bases at J; junction bases unmatched: 5. The CDR3 extends over 15 amino acids. Germline CDR1 SGHRS, CDR2 YFSETQ. CDR3 sequence reads: CASSLEGGQDNEQFF. The CDR3 coding sequence is TGCGCCAGCAGCTTGGAGGGAGGGCAGGACAATGAGCAGTTCTTC.